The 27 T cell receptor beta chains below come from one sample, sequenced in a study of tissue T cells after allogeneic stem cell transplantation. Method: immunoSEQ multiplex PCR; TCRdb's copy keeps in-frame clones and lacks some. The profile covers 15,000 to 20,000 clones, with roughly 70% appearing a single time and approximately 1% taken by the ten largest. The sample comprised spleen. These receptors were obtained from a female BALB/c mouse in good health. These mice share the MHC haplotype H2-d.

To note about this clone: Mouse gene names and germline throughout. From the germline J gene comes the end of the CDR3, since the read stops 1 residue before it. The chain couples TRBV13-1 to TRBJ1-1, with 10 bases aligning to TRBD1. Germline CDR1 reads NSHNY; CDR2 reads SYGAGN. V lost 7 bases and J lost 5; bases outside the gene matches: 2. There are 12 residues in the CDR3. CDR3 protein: CASGDRGTEVFF. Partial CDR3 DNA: TGTGCCAGCGGGGACAGGGGTACAGAAGTCTTC.

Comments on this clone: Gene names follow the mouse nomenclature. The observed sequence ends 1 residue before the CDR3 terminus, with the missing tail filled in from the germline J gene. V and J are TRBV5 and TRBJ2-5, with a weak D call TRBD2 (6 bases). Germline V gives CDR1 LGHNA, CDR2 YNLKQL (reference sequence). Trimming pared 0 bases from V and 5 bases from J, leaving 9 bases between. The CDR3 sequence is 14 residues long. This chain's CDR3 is CASSQEGGGDTQYF. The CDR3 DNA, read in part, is TGTGCCAGCAGCCAAGAGGGGGGAGGAGACACCCAGTAC.

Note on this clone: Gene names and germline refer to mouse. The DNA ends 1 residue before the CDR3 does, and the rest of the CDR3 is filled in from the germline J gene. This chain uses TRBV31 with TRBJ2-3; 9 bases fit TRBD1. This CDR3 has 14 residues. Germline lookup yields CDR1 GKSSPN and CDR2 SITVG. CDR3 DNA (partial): TGTGCTGGTGGGACAGGGAATAGTGCAGAAACGCTGTAT. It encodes CAGGTGNSAETLY. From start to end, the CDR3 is CAGGTGNSAETLYF.

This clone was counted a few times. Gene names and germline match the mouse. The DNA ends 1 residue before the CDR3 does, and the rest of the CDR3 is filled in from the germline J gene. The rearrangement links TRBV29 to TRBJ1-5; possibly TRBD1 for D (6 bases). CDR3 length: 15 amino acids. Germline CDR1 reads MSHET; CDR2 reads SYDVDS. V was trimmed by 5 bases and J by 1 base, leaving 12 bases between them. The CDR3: CASSLGTKNNQAPLF. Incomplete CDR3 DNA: TGTGCTAGCAGTCTCGGGACAAAAAACAACCAGGCTCCGCTT.

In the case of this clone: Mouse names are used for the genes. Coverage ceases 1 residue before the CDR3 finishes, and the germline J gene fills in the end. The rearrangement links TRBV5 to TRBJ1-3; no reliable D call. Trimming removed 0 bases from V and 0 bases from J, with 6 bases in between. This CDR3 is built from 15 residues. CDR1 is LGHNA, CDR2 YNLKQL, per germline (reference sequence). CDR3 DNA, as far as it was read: TGTGCCAGCAGCCAAGATTACAATTCTGGAAATACGCTCTAT. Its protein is CASSQDYNSGNTLY. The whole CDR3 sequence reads CASSQDYNSGNTLYF.

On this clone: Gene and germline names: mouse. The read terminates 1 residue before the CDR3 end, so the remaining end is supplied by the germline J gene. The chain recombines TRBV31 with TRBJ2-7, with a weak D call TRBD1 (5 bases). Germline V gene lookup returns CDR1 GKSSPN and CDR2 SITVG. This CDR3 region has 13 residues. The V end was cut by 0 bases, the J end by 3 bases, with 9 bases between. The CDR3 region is CAWSLSRVYEQYF. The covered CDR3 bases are TGTGCCTGGAGTCTATCCAGGGTCTATGAACAGTAC.

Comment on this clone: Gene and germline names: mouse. CDR3 loop: CASRQDWGGRGTGQLYF. The covered CDR3 bases are TGTGCCAGCAGGCAGGACTGGGGGGGGCGAGGCACCGGGCAGCTCTAC. V and J are TRBV26 and TRBJ2-2; 12 bases match TRBD2. The read terminates 1 residue ahead of where the CDR3 ends, so the germline J gene completes it. Germline V lookup: CDR1 KGHPV, CDR2 FQNQEV (reference sequence). The CDR3 sequence is 17 residues long. V trimming: 6 bases; J trimming: 4 bases; junction bases outside the gene matches: 9.

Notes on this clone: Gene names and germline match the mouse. This CDR3 reads CASSPGTGYAEQFF. The covered CDR3 bases are TGTGCCAGCAGCCCCGGGACTGGATATGCTGAGCAGTTC. The chain has TRBV4 and TRBJ2-1, with TRBD2 matching 8 bases. The read ends 1 residue before the CDR3 terminus; that terminus is restored from the germline J gene. The germline V gene encodes CDR1 LGHDT and CDR2 YNNKQL (reference sequence). J lost 4 bases, V lost 5 bases, and 4 bases had no gene match. CDR3 length equals 14 residues.

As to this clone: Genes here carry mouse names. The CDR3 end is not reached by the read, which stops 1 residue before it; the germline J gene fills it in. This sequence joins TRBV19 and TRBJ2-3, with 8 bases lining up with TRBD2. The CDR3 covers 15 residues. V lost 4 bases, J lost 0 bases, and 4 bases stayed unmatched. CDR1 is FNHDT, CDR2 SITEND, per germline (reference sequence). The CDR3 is CASSDWGPSAETLYF. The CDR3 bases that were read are TGTGCCAGCAGTGACTGGGGTCCTAGTGCAGAAACGCTGTAT.

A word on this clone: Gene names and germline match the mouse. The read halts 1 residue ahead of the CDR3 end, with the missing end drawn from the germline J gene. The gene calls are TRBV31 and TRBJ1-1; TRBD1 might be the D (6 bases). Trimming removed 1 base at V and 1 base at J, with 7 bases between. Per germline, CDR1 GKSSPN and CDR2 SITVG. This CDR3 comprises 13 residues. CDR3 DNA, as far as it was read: TGTGCCTGGAGTCGGGGGCAAAACACAGAAGTCTTC. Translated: CAWSRGQNTEVF. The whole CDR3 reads CAWSRGQNTEVFF.

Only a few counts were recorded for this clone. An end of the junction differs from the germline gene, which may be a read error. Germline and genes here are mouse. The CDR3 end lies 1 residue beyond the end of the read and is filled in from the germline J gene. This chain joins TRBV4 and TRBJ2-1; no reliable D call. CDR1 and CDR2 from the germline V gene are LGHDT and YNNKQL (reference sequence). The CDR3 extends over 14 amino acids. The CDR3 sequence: CASSQEGGYAEQFF. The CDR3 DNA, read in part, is TGTGCCAGCAGCCAAGAAGGTGGCTATGCTGAGCAGTTC.

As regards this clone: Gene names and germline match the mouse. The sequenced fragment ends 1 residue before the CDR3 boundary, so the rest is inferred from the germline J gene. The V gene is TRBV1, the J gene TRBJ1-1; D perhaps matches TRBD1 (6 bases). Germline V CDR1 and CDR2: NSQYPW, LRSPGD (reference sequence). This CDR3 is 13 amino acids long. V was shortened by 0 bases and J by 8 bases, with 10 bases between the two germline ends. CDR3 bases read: TGCACCTGCAGTGCAGACAGGGGAGAGGAAGTCTTC. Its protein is CTCSADRGEEVF. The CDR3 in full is CTCSADRGEEVFF.

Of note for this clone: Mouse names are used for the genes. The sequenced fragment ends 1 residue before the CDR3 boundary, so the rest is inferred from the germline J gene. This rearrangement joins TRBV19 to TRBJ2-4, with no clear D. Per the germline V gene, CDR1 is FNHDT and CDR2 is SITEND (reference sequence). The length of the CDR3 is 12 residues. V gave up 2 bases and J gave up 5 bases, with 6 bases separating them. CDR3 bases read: TGTGCCAGCAGTATCGCCAGAAACACCTTGTAC. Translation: CASSIARNTLY. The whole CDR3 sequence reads CASSIARNTLYF. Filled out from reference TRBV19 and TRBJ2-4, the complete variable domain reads GGIITQTPKFLIGQEGQKLTLKCQQNFNHDTMYWYRQDSGKGLRLIYYSITENDLQKGDLSEGYDASREKKSSFSLTVTSAQKNEMAVFLCASSIARNTLYFGAGTRLSVL.

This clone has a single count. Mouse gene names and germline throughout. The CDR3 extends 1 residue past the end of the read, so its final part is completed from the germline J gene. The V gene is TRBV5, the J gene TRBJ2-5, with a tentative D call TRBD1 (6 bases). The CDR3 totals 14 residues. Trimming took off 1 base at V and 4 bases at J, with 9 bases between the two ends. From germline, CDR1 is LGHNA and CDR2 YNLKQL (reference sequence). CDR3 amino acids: CASSQVQGKDTQYF. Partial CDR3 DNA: TGTGCCAGCAGCCAAGTTCAGGGGAAAGACACCCAGTAC.

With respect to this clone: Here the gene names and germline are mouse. The sequenced CDR3 bases are TGTGGTGCTAAGACTGGGAGCTATGCTGAGCAGTTC. It encodes CGAKTGSYAEQF. The full CDR3 protein is CGAKTGSYAEQFF. The chain employs TRBV20 and TRBJ2-1; the match to TRBD2 covers 7 bases. The read is 1 residue too short to cover the CDR3 end, so that end is filled in from the germline J gene. CDR1 and CDR2 from the germline V gene are GFQATS and STVNSAI. V lost 4 bases to trimming and J lost 3 bases; unmatched junction nucleotides: 3. The CDR3 loop spans 13 amino acids.

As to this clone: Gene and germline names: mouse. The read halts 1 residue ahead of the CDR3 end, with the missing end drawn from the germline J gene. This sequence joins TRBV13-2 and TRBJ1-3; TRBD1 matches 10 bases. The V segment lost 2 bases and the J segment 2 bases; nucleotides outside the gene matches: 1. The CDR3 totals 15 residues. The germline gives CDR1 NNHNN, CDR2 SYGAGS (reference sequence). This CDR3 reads CASGETGGAGNTLYF. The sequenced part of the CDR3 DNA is TGTGCCAGCGGTGAGACAGGGGGCGCTGGAAATACGCTCTAT.

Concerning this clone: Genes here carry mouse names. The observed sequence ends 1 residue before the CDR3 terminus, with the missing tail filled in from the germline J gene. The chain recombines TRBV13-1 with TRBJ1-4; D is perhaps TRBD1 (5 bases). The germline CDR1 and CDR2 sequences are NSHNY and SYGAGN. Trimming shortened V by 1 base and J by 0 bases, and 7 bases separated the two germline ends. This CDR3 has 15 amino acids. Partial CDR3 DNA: TGTGCCAGCAGTGATATGGGGGTTTCCAACGAAAGATTATTT. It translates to CASSDMGVSNERLF. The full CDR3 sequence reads CASSDMGVSNERLFF.

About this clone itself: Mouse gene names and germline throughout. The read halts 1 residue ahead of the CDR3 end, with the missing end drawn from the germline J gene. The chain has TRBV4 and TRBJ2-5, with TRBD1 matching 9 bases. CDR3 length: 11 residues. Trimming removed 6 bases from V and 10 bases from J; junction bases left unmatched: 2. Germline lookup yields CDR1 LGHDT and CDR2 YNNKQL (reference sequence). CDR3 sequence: CASRDRGPQYF. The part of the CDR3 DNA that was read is TGTGCCAGCAGGGACAGGGGTCCCCAGTAC. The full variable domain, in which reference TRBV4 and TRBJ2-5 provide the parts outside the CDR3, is ETAVFQTPNYHVTQVGNEVSFNCKQTLGHDTMYWYKQDSKKLLKIMFSYNNKQLIVNETVPRRFSPQSSDKAHLNLRIKSVEPEDSAVYLCASRDRGPQYFGPGTRLLVL.

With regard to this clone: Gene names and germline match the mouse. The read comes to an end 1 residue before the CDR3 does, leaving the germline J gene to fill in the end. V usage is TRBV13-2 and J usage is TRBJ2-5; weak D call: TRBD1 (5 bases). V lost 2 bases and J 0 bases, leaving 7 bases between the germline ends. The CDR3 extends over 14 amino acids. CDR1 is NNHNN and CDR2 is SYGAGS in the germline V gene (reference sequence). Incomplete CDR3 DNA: TGTGCCAGCGGTGAAGCAGGGAACCAAGACACCCAGTAC. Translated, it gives CASGEAGNQDTQY. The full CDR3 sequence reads CASGEAGNQDTQYF.

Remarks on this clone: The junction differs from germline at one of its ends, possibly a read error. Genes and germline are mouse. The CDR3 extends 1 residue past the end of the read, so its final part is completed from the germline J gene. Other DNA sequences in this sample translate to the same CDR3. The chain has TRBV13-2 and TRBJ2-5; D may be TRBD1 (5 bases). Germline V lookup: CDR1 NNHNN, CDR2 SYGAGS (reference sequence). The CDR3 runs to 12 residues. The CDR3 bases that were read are TGCGCCAGCGGCCGACAGCAAGACACCCAGTAC. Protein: CASGRQQDTQY. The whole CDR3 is CASGRQQDTQYF.

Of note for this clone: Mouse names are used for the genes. The CDR3: CASSRDRGISNERLFF. Incomplete CDR3 DNA: TGTGCCAGCAGCCGTGACAGGGGAATTTCCAACGAAAGATTATTT. The chain carries TRBV19 and TRBJ1-4, with 8 bases matching TRBD1. The CDR3 end falls 1 residue outside the read, so it is completed with the germline J gene. After removal of 5 bases from V and 0 bases from J, the junction contained 6 bases not matched to a gene. Germline V lookup: CDR1 FNHDT, CDR2 SITEND (reference sequence). CDR3 length: 16 residues. The variable domain in full, completed from reference TRBV19 and TRBJ1-4, reads GGIITQTPKFLIGQEGQKLTLKCQQNFNHDTMYWYRQDSGKGLRLIYYSITENDLQKGDLSEGYDASREKKSSFSLTVTSAQKNEMAVFLCASSRDRGISNERLFFGHGTKLSVL.

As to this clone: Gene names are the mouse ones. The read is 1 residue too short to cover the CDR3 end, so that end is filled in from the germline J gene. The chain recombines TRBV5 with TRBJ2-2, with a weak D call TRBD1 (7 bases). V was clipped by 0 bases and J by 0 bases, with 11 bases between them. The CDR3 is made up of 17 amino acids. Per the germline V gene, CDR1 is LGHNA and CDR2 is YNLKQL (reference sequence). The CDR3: CASSQDQGGSNTGQLYF. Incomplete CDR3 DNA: TGTGCCAGCAGCCAAGATCAGGGGGGATCAAACACCGGGCAGCTCTAC.

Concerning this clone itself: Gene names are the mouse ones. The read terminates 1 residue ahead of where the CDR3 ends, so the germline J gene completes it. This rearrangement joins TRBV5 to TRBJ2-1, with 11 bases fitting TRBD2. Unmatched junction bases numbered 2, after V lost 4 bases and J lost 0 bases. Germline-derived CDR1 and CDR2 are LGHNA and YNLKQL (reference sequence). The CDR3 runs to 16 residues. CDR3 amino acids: CASSPGLGGNYAEQFF. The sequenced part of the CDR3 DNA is TGTGCCAGCAGCCCCGGACTGGGGGGTAACTATGCTGAGCAGTTC.

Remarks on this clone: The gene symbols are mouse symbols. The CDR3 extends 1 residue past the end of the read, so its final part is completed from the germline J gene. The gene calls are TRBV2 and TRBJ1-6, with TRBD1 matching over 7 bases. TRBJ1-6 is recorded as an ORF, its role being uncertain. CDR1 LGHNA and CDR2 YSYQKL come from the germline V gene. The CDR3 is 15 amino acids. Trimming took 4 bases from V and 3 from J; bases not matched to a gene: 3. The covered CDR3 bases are TGTGCCAGCAGCCCCGGGACAGTCTATAATTCGCCCCTCTAC. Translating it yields CASSPGTVYNSPLY. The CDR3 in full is CASSPGTVYNSPLYF.

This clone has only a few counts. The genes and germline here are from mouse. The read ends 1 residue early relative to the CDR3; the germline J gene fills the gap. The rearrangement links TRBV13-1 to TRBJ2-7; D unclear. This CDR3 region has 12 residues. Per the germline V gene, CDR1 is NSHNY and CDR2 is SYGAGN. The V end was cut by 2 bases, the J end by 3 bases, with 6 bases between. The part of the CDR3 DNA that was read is TGTGCCAGCAGTGAAAGGGACTATGAACAGTAC. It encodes CASSERDYEQY. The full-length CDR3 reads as CASSERDYEQYF.

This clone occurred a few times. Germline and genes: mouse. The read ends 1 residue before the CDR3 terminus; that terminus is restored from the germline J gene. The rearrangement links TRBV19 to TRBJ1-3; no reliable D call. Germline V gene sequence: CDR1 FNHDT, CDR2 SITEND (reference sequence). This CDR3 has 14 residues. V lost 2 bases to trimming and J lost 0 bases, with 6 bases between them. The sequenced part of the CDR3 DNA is TGTGCCAGCAGTATTGGGATTTCTGGAAATACGCTCTAT. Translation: CASSIGISGNTLY. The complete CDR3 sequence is CASSIGISGNTLYF.

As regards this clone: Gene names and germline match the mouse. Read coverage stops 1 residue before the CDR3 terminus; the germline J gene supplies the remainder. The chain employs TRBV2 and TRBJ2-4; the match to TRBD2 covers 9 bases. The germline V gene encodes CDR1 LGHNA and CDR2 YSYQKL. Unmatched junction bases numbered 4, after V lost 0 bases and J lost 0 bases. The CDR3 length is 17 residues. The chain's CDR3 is CASSQDWGGASQNTLYF. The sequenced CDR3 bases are TGTGCCAGCAGCCAAGATTGGGGGGGCGCGAGTCAAAACACCTTGTAC.